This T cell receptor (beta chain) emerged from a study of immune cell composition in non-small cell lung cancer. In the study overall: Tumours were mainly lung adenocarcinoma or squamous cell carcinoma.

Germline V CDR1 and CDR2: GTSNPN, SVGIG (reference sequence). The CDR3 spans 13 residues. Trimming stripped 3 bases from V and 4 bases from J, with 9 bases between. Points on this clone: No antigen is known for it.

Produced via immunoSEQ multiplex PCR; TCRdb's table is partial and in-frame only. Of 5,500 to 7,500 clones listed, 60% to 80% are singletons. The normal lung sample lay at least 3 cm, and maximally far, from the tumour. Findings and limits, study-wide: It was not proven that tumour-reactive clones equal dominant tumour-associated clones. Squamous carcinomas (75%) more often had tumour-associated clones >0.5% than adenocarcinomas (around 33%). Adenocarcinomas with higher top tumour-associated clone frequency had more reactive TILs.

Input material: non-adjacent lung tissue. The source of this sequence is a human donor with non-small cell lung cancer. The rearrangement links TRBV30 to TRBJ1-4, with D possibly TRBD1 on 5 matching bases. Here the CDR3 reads CAWRGRINEKLFF. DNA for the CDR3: TGTGCCTGGAGGGGGCGGATTAATGAAAAACTGTTTTTT.